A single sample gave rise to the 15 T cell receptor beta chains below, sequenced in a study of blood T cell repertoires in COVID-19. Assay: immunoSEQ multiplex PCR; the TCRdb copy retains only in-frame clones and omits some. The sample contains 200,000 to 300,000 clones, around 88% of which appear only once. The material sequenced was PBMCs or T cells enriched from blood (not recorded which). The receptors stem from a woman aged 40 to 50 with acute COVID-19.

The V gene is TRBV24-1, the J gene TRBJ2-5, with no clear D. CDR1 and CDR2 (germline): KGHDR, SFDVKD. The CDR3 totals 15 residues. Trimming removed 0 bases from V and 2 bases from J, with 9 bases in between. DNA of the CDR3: TGTGCCACCAGTGATTTGGGTCAGAAACAAGAGACCCAGTACTTC. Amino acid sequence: CATSDLGQKQETQYF.

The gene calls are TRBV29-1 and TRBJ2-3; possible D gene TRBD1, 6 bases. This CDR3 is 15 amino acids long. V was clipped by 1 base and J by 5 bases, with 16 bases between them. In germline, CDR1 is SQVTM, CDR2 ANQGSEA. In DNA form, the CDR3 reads TGCAGCGTTGAAGCCTCCGGGACAAGGGGAGATACGCAGTATTTT. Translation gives CSVEASGTRGDTQYF.

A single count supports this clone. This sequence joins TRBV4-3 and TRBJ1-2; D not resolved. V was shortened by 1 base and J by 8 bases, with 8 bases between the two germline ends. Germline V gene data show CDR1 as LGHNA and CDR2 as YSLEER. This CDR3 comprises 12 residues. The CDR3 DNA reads TGCGCCAGCAGCCAAGCAGCAGGCGGCTACACCTTC. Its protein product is CASSQAAGGYTF.

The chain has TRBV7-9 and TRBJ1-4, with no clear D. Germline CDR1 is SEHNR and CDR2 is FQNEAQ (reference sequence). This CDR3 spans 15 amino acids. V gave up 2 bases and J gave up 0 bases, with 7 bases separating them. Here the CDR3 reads CASSLSRPTNEKLFF. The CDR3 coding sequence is TGTGCCAGCAGCTTAAGCAGGCCAACTAATGAAAAACTGTTTTTT.

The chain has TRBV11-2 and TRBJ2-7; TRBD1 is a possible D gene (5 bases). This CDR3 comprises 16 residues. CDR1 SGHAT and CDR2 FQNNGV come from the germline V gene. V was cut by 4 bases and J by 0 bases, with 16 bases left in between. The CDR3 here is CASSYLLSGSSYEQYF. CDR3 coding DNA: TGTGCCAGCAGCTACCTTTTGTCAGGGTCCTCCTACGAGCAGTACTTC.

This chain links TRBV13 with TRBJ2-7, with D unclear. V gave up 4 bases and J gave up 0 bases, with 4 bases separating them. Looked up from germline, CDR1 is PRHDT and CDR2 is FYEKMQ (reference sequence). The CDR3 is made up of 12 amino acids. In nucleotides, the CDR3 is TGTGCCAGCAGCTCCTACTCCTACGAGCAGTACTTC. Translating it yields CASSSYSYEQYF.

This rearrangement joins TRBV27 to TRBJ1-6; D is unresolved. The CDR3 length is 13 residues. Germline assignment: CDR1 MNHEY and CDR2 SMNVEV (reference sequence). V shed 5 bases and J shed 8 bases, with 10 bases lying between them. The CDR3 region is CASSDYWDSPLHF. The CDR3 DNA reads TGTGCCAGCAGTGACTATTGGGATTCACCCCTCCACTTT.

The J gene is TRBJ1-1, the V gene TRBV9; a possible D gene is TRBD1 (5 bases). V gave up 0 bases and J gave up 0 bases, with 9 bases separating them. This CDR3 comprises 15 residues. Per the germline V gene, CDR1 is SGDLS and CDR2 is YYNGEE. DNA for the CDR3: TGTGCCAGCAGCGTAGGGCCAGGGATGAACACTGAAGCTTTCTTT. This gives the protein CASSVGPGMNTEAFF.

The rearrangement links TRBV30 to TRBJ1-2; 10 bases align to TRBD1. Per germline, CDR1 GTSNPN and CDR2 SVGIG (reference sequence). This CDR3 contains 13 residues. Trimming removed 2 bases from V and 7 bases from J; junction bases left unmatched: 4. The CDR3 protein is CAWSIGTGVGYTF. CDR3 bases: TGTGCCTGGAGTATCGGGACAGGGGTTGGCTACACCTTC.

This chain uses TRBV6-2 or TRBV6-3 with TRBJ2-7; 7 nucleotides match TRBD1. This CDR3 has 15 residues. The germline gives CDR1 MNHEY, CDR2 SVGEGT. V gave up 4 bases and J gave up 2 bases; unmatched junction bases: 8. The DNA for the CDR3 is TGTGCCAGCAGTTCCCAGGGACAGCCCCCCTACGAGCAGTACTTC. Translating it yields CASSSQGQPPYEQYF.

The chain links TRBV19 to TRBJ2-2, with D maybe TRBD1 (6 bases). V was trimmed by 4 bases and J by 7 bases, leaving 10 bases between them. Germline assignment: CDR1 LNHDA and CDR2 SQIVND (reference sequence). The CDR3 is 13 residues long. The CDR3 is CASSTTGRGELFF. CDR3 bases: TGTGCCAGTAGTACCACAGGGCGCGGGGAGCTGTTTTTT.

The CDR3 here is CASSWDRGGTYNEQFF. CDR3 coding DNA: TGTGCCAGCAGCTGGGACAGGGGTGGGACCTACAATGAGCAGTTCTTC. The V call is TRBV7-8, the J call TRBJ2-1; 10 bases line up with TRBD1. The germline V gene encodes CDR1 SGHVS and CDR2 FQNEAQ. This CDR3 is built from 16 residues. The ends lost 4 bases at V and 2 bases at J; junction bases unmatched: 5.

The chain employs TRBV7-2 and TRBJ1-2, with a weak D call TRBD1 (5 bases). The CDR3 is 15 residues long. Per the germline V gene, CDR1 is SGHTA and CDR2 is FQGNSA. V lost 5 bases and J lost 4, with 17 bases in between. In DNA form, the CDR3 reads TGTGCCAGCAGCCAACGAACGGGCGGGGCCTATGGCTACACCTTC. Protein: CASSQRTGGAYGYTF. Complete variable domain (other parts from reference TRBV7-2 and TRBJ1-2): GAGVSQSPSNKVTEKGKDVELRCDPISGHTALYWYRQSLGQGLEFLIYFQGNSAPDKSGLPSDRFSAERTGGSVSTLTIQRTQQEDSAVYLCASSQRTGGAYGYTFGSGTRLTVV.

Written as DNA, the CDR3 is TGTGCCAGCAGCGTAGGACAGCCCCCCCTTTACAATGAGCAGTTCTTC. Protein: CASSVGQPPLYNEQFF. This chain links TRBV9 with TRBJ2-1; TRBD1 might be the D (5 bases). Trimming removed 0 bases at V and 4 bases at J, with 14 bases between. Germline V gene lookup returns CDR1 SGDLS and CDR2 YYNGEE. This CDR3 is built from 16 residues.

The CDR3 bases are TGTGCCAGCAGCCCCGGACTAGCGGGAGGAAGCACCGGGGAGCTGTTTTTT. It yields the protein CASSPGLAGGSTGELFF. J is TRBJ2-2 and V is TRBV9; 14 nucleotides align to TRBD2. V shed 4 bases and J 4 bases; nucleotides not matched to a gene: 6. Germline V gene lookup returns CDR1 SGDLS and CDR2 YYNGEE. The CDR3 contains 17 residues.